This T cell receptor (beta chain) was recovered during a study of blood T cell repertoires in COVID-19 (dated by TCRdb to the early 2020s). Context from the whole study: Samples from collaborators originated in the United States, Italy and Spain and spanned both the acute and convalescent phases of COVID-19. The prospective study material was composed of cDNA or gDNA derived from T cells, B-cell-depleted T cells, or PBMCs. Deeply sampled blood TCRbeta repertoires from subjects exposed to, actively infected with, or recovered from COVID-19 were included in the dataset. The repertoires were released in a freely available public database intended as a resource for research on the immune response to SARS-CoV-2. Samples were obtained from the ongoing ImmuneRACE study (first 160 participants) and from approximately 1,200 subjects provided by 6 global collaborators. A de-identified subject ID, COVID-19 status, age in years and sex were almost always included in the sample metadata. Where HLA class I and class II types were available, the types were taken from metadata supplied by the sample provider, not from assay-based typing.

The study at large found these results: The amount of clinical and demographic metadata varied by source and participant and was provided uncurated.

One collaborating source in Seattle enrolled patients during active infection and followed them longitudinally through the course of disease. The collaborating institutions used their own protocols to collect whole blood in K2EDTA tubes. For TCRbeta analysis, collaborators shipped samples in one of three forms: frozen whole blood, isolated PBMCs, or DNA extracted from either of those sample types. The cysteine opens and the phenylalanine closes a CDR3 of 14 amino acids. This entry keeps only the CDR3 DNA: 42 bases, framed from base 1. V loses 2 bases, J loses 9 bases, and the germline ends lie 15 bases apart. The germline V gene gives CDR1 as SGHTA and CDR2 as FQGNSA. Comment on this clone: Which antigen it targets is not known. One base away there is no much larger clone; base qualities are not given.

TCRbeta CDR3 regions were amplified from genomic DNA using the immunoSEQ Assay, a bias-controlled multiplex PCR. In the paper's pipeline: Within the assay, amplification of reference gene primers was used to estimate how many nucleated cells each sample contained. To quantify the absolute abundance of each unique TCRbeta CDR3 rearrangement, sequence reads were collapsed and filtered. For each sample, productive Simpson clonality was calculated by taking the square root of Simpson's diversity index across productive rearrangements. In TCRdb, the immuneACCESS table is reduced to in-frame sequences with V and J assigned. These tables do not hold every clone; where another copy was compared, an unresolved V gene accounts for under half, and the others remain unexplained. The DNA gave D and trimming, while V, J and clone size come from that table. The sample yields about 480,000 clones; about 89% were counted once. The ten largest clones capture about 8.2% of the sample.

Material: peripheral blood. This TCR derives from a woman aged 50 to 65 with COVID-19, enrolled during active disease. The rearrangement combines TRBV7-2 with TRBJ2-3; TRBD2 is perhaps the D gene, given 5 matching bases. The DNA sequence is given as TGTGCCAGCAGCTTATTCGATGGAGGCCAGACGCAGTATTTT. It is translated as CASSLFDGGQTQYF.